What follows are 2 T cell receptor beta chains derived from one specimen sequenced in a study of T-cell reconstitution after alpha-beta-depleted transplantation in children. Preparation of the TCRbeta library was carried out with unique molecular identifiers. TCRdb analysed the PCR reads with MiXCR anew, one entry per CDR3 protein. This table has about 120,000 distinct CDR3 sequences, about 9.3% appearing once. The sample here was PBMCs, taken before TCRalphabeta/CD19-depleted stem cell transplant. These TCRs come from a boy aged 2-15 years with acute lymphoblastic leukemia, due to receive a stem cell transplant.

The chain couples TRBV11-2 to TRBJ2-5; D ambiguous. Between the trimmed V and J ends, which lost 0 bases and 7 bases, there was a span of 15 bases. The CDR3 loop spans 15 amino acids. In germline, CDR1 is SGHAT, CDR2 FQNNGV. CDR3 bases: TGTGCCAGCAGCTTAGATTTACGGCCCACCGGGACCCAGTACTTC. Protein: CASSLDLRPTGTQYF.

The CDR3 DNA is TGTGCCAGCAGTCACGCCTGGAACAACGAAGGCACAGATACGCAGTATTTT. Its protein is CASSHAWNNEGTDTQYF. The rearrangement joins TRBV6-5 to TRBJ2-3; D is undetermined. Trimming left V 5 bases short and J 1 base short, with 19 bases between. CDR1 MNHEY and CDR2 SVGAGI come from the germline V gene. The CDR3 has 17 amino acids.